The TCR beta chain described here comes from a study of cytomegalovirus exposure and HLA in healthy donors. About the research overall: Early on, a data release was issued that held some 91 million unique TCRs from HLA-typed donors. Findings and caveats of the study: DRB1 showed the most TCR associations and HLA-C the fewest in a later analysis, as rates varied by HLA locus. In a later analysis, TCR beta V- and J-gene trimming showed a link to a missense DCLRE1C variant.

A multiplex PCR was run with 60 Vbeta primers and 13 Jbeta primers. The assay was immunoSEQ multiplex PCR, and TCRdb's table has in-frame clones only and misses some. Seen here are 100,000 or so clones, roughly 70% observed once, and the top ten hold over 9.5%. The table lists this clone with a count of one. Its antigen is undetermined. This clonotype was obtained from a man between 50 and 59 years old in good health and CMV-seronegative. The specimen sequenced was PBMCs.

In DNA, the CDR3 is TGCGCCAGCAGCGTGGGACACTTAGGCGCTGAAGCTTTCTTT. This gives the protein CASSVGHLGAEAFF. This chain joins TRBV5-1 and TRBJ1-1, with D maybe TRBD1 (6 bases). The CDR3 covers 14 residues. CDR1 SGHRS and CDR2 YFSETQ come from the germline V gene. The germline V and J ends were trimmed by 4 bases and 6 bases, with 16 bases remaining between them.